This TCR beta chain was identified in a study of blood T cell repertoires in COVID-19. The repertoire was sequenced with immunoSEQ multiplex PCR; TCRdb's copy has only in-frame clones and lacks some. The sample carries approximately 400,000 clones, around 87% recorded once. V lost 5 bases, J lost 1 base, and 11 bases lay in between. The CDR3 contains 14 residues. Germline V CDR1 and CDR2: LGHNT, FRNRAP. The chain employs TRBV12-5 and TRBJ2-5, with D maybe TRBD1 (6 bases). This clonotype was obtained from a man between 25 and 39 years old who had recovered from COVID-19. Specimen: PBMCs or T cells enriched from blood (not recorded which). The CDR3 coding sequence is TGTGCTAGTGGTAAAGGGGGAATCCAAGAGACCCAGTACTTC. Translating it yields CASGKGGIQETQYF.